One and the same sample provided the 2 T cell receptor beta chains below, sequenced in a study of T cells after yellow fever vaccination. MiXCR, applied by TCRdb to the 5' RACE reads, yields one record per CDR3 protein. The sample lists 350,000 or so distinct CDR3 sequences, roughly 8.4% occurring once. The sample was PBMCs, taken approximately 47 days after the first yellow fever vaccination. Receptors originate from a man in his late teens or twenties who received the YFV17D yellow fever vaccine.

This clonotype was observed a handful of times. This chain joins TRBV4-1 and TRBJ1-5; D gene ambiguous. Trimming left V 2 bases short and J 4 bases short, with 12 bases between. The CDR3 runs 15 residues. Germline V CDR1 and CDR2: MGHRA, YSYEKL. The CDR3 DNA follows: TGCGCCAGCAGCCAAATTGAAGGGAGGAATCAGCCCCAGCATTTT. Protein: CASSQIEGRNQPQHF.

This chain connects TRBV28 to TRBJ2-1, with D perhaps TRBD2 (5 bases). CDR3 length equals 16 residues. Germline CDR1 MDHEN, CDR2 SYDVKM. V lost 2 bases and J 6 bases, leaving 17 bases between the germline ends. CDR3 bases: TGTGCCAGCAGTTTAGTAACGGGTGGGAGTCGCAATGAGCAGTTCTTC. It specifies CASSLVTGGSRNEQFF.